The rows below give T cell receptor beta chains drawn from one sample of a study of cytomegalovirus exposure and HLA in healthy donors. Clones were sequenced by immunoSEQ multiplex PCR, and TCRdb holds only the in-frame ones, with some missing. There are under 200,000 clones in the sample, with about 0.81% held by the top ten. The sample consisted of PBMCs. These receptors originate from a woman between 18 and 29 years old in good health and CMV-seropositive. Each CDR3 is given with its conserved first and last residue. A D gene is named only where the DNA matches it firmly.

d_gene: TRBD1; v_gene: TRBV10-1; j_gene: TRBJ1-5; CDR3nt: TGCGCCAGCAGCCAACCCCCAGGACAGGCTAATCAGCCCCAGCATTTT; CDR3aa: CASSQPPGQANQPQHF
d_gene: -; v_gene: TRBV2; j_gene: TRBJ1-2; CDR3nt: TGTGCCAGCTCGGTGGGGGGGAAGGACTATGGCTACACCTTC; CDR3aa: CASSVGGKDYGYTF
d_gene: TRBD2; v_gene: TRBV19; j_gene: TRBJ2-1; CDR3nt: TGTGCCAGTAGTAATCTAGCGGGGGGTAATGAGCAGTTCTTC; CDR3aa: CASSNLAGGNEQFF
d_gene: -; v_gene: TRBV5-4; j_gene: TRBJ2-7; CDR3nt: TGTGCCAGCAGCTTGGCCCTGGCGGGGCAGGACAAATACGAGCAGTACTTC; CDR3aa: CASSLALAGQDKYEQYF
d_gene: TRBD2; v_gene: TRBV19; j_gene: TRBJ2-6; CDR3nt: TGTGCCAGTAGTATAGCAGCGGGGGGGGCAAGCTCTGGGGCCAACGTCCTGACTTTC; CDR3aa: CASSIAAGGASSGANVLTF
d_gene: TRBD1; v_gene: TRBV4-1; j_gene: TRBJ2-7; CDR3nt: TGCGCCAGCAGCCAAGTACCGGGACAGGGAGCCTCCTACGAGCAGTACTTT; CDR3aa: CASSQVPGQGASYEQYF
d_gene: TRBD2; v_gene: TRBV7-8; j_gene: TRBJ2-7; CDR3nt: TGTGCCAGCAGCTTAGGAGCTAGCGGGGGCTCCTACGAGCAGTACTTC; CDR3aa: CASSLGASGGSYEQYF
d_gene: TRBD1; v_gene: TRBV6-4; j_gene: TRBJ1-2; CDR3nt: TGTGCCAGCAGGGTGCAGGGGGTCGAAGGGTATGGCTACACCTTC; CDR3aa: CASRVQGVEGYGYTF
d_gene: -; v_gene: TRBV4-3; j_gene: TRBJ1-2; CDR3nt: TGCGCCAGCAGCCAAGAACCAGGGCTTAACTATGGCTACACCTTC; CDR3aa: CASSQEPGLNYGYTF
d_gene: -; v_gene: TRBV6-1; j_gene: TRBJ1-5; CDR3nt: TGTGCCAGCCTTCGTGGACAGCATAGCAATCAGCCCCAGCATTTT; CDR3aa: CASLRGQHSNQPQHF